Shown below are 26 T cell receptor beta chains from a single sample sequenced in a study of T cells in Graves' hyperthyroidism and ophthalmopathy (dated by TCRdb to 2018 to 2020). Library creation used multiplex PCR. TCRdb records Illumina HiSeq 2000 as the sequencer. The TCR beta CDR3 regions were amplified from the RNA transcripts. A first-round RT-PCR of the TCR CDR3 used the HTBI primer set with the Qiagen OneStep RT-PCR kit. The public reads were reprocessed in TCRdb via fastp at Q25 and MiXCR, keeping in-frame beta chains. Duplicate CDR3 protein sequences are folded into a single record with the most common DNA and genes. For this sample there are fewer than 300,000 distinct CDR3 sequences; 25% to 30% appear just once. The biggest ten clones account for roughly 24% of the sample. Sequencing was done on a sample of blood. All receptors come from a man aged 35 to 55 with Graves' hyperthyroidism that later progressed to Graves' ophthalmopathy.

This clonotype was observed many times. The chain employs TRBV6-1 and TRBJ2-5, with 9 positions matching TRBD2. The CDR3 contains 18 residues. Trimming cost V 7 bases and J 1 base; bases outside gene matches: 16. The germline V gene encodes CDR1 MNHNS and CDR2 SASEGT. The CDR3 reads CASIFWPSGKMGQETQYF. The CDR3 DNA reads as TGTGCCAGCATCTTCTGGCCTAGCGGGAAAATGGGCCAAGAGACCCAGTACTTC.

The table lists this clonotype with many counts. The gene calls are TRBV20-1 and TRBJ1-4, with 10 bases matching TRBD1. The CDR3 is 14 residues long. Germline loops: CDR1 DFQATT, CDR2 SNEGSKA (reference sequence). Trimming removed 1 base from V and 6 bases from J; junction bases left unmatched: 2. The CDR3 region is CSARAGTGDEKLFF. CDR3 coding DNA: TGCAGTGCTAGAGCCGGGACAGGGGATGAAAAACTGTTTTTT.

The sample holds many counts of this clonotype. The chain combines TRBV28 with TRBJ2-5; TRBD2 matches 11 bases. V was clipped by 5 bases and J by 3 bases; unmatched bases: 8. Germline lookup yields CDR1 MDHEN and CDR2 SYDVKM. This CDR3 region has 16 residues. CDR3 residues: CASSPRPGLAEETQYF. The DNA for the CDR3 is TGTGCCAGCAGTCCCAGGCCGGGACTAGCGGAAGAGACCCAGTACTTC.

The chain couples TRBV7-2 to TRBJ1-1; no clear D. CDR1 and CDR2 (germline): SGHTA, FQGNSA. The CDR3 loop spans 14 amino acids. Trimming cost V 6 bases and J 2 bases, with 13 bases left between them. The CDR3 region is CASSLQLLNTEAFF. The CDR3 DNA is TGTGCCAGCAGTTTACAGCTCCTAAACACTGAAGCTTTCTTT.

This chain joins TRBV12-3 or TRBV12-4 and TRBJ1-1; 10 positions agree with TRBD1. This CDR3 has 14 residues. The trim removed 4 bases at V and 5 bases at J, leaving 4 bases unmatched. CDR3 sequence (DNA): TGTGCCAGCAGTTCGACAGGGGGCGCGACTGAAGCTTTCTTT. This encodes CASSSTGGATEAFF.

The chain is built from TRBV12-3 or TRBV12-4 and TRBJ1-5; the D is unclear. The CDR3 spans 13 residues. Trimming removed 6 bases from V and 4 bases from J, with 10 bases in between. In DNA, the CDR3 is TGTGCCAGCAGCAATTCCTTAAATCAGCCCCAGCATTTT. Encoded protein: CASSNSLNQPQHF.

This clonotype was recorded at least ten times. The chain combines TRBV28 with TRBJ2-5, with D possibly TRBD1 on 6 matching bases. Trimming shortened V by 6 bases and J by 5 bases, and 16 bases separated the two germline ends. Germline lookup yields CDR1 MDHEN and CDR2 SYDVKM. CDR3 length: 14 amino acids. The CDR3 region has the DNA TGTGCCAGCAGGCGAGGGGACACAGCGGAGACCCAGTACTTC. The encoded protein is CASRRGDTAETQYF.

In its sample, this clonotype was seen a few times. The gene calls are TRBV5-6 and TRBJ1-1, with TRBD1 matching 7 bases. V was clipped by 4 bases and J by 7 bases; unmatched bases: 16. Germline V gives CDR1 SGHDT, CDR2 YYEEEE. This CDR3 has 16 residues. In DNA, the CDR3 is TGTGCCAGCAGCGCCATCAGGTCCGGGACAGTTGATGAAGCTTTCTTT. It encodes CASSAIRSGTVDEAFF.

This clonotype was observed many times. The chain uses TRBV18 and TRBJ1-3; tentative D call: TRBD1 (6 bases). V was trimmed by 0 bases and J by 7 bases, leaving 10 bases between them. There are 14 residues in the CDR3. From germline, CDR1 is KGHSH and CDR2 LQKENI. The CDR3 spells CASSPPGQGNTIYF. CDR3 DNA: TGTGCCAGCTCACCACCGGGGCAGGGGAACACCATATATTTT.

The CDR3 protein is CASDGLDNMNTEAFF. For the CDR3, the DNA is TGTGCCAGTGATGGACTGGATAACATGAACACTGAAGCTTTCTTT. V gene TRBV7-3 combines with J gene TRBJ1-1; D is unresolved. Per the germline V gene, CDR1 is SGHTA and CDR2 is FQGTGA. The V and J ends lost 9 bases and 0 bases respectively, with 17 bases between them. The CDR3 runs 15 residues.

On this clonotype: One base away lies a much larger clone, so this may be a sequencing read error. The DNA for the CDR3 is TGTGCCAGCAGTGTCATGAGGACACAAGAGACCAAGTACTTC. Protein product: CASSVMRTQETKYF. This rearrangement joins TRBV6-1 to TRBJ2-5, with D possibly being TRBD1 (5 bases). CDR3 length: 14 residues. Germline V CDR1 and CDR2: MNHNS, SASEGT.

This clonotype occurred many times. The chain couples TRBV18 to TRBJ2-2; no reliable D call. CDR1 KGHSH and CDR2 LQKENI come from the germline V gene. This CDR3 is 15 amino acids long. Trimming pared 4 bases from V and 2 bases from J, leaving 11 bases between. The CDR3: CASSLGLGNTGELFF. The CDR3 region has the DNA TGTGCCAGCTCACTTGGGCTGGGAAACACCGGGGAGCTGTTTTTT. Complete variable domain (other parts from reference TRBV18 and TRBJ2-2): NAGVMQNPRHLVRRRGQEARLRCSPMKGHSHVYWYRQLPEEGLKFMVYLQKENIIDESGMPKERFSAEFPKEGPSILRIQQVVRGDSAAYFCASSLGLGNTGELFFGEGSRLTVL.

This clonotype showed up many times. Sequence at one end of the junction differs from germline and may be a read error. The chain combines TRBV11-3 with TRBJ2-7, with D perhaps matching TRBD2 (5 bases). The CDR3 is 13 amino acids. Germline V gives CDR1 SGHNT, CDR2 YENEEA. CDR3: CASSALPSRPHIF. In nucleotides, the CDR3 is TGTGCCAGCAGCGCTCTGCCTAGCCGGCCGCATATTTTC. The variable domain in full, with the rest retrieved from reference TRBV11-3 and TRBJ2-7, is EAGVVQSPRYKIIEKKQPVAFWCNPISGHNTLYWYLQNLGQGPELLIRYENEEAVDDSQLPKDRFSAERLKGVDSTLKIQPAELGDSAVYLCASSALPSRPHIFGPGTRLTVT.

This clonotype has a count of ten or more. A read error is likely, as this CDR3 ends without the conserved phenylalanine or tryptophan. V is TRBV28 and J is TRBJ1-2; the match to TRBD1 covers 7 bases. With V trimmed by 5 bases and J by 3 bases, 6 bases remained unmatched. Germline V gives CDR1 MDHEN, CDR2 SYDVKM. CDR3 length equals 14 residues. The CDR3 is CASSMGQTHYGYTS. CDR3 bases: TGTGCCAGCAGTATGGGACAGACTCACTATGGCTACACCTCC.

Details on this clonotype: A clone one base away is much larger, so this may be a read error. This CDR3 fails to terminate in the conserved phenylalanine or tryptophan, so it likely reflects a read error. V gene TRBV18 combines with J gene TRBJ2-2; D is undetermined. Germline V lookup: CDR1 KGHSH, CDR2 LQKENI. The CDR3 length is 16 residues. The V and J ends lost 2 bases and 0 bases respectively, with 10 bases between them. CDR3 loop: CASSPFKDANTGELFL. The CDR3 nucleotides are TGTGCCAGCTCACCATTTAAGGATGCGAACACCGGGGAGCTGTTTCTT.

This rearrangement joins TRBV6-1 to TRBJ2-5; 8 bases agree with TRBD1. The CDR3 loop spans 15 amino acids. Losses at the gene ends were 1 base for V and 4 bases for J; bases not matched to a gene: 5. Germline assignment: CDR1 MNHNS and CDR2 SASEGT. The CDR3 protein is CASSEEDRGGETQYF. CDR3 nucleotides: TGTGCCAGCAGTGAAGAAGACAGGGGAGGAGAGACCCAGTACTTC.

This clonotype was picked up many times. The rearrangement links TRBV20-1 to TRBJ2-7; D is unclear. The V gene's germline CDR1 is DFQATT and CDR2 SNEGSKA (reference sequence). The CDR3 is 14 amino acids. Between the trimmed V and J ends, which lost 1 base and 5 bases, there was a span of 15 bases. DNA for the CDR3: TGCAGTGCTAGAGTCGCTCCCTTTTCCCACGAGCAGTACTTC. Its protein product is CSARVAPFSHEQYF.

This clonotype has at least ten counts. This chain joins TRBV29-1 and TRBJ2-5, with 7 bases lining up with TRBD1. This CDR3 comprises 12 residues. Germline CDR1 reads SQVTM; CDR2 reads ANQGSEA. V shed 4 bases and J 4 bases; nucleotides not matched to a gene: 3. The CDR3 coding sequence is TGCAGCGTTGTTGGGACAGTAGAGACCCAGTACTTC. Translation gives CSVVGTVETQYF.

This clonotype was counted many times. CDR3 nucleotide sequence: TGTGCCAGCAGCTTGCACTACGAGCAGTACTTC. Residues: CASSLHYEQYF. This chain links TRBV7-9 with TRBJ2-7; D is undetermined. V lost 3 bases and J 3 bases, leaving 3 bases between the germline ends. Germline V gene lookup returns CDR1 SEHNR and CDR2 FQNEAQ (reference sequence). The CDR3 covers 11 residues.

The table lists this clonotype with many counts. The chain uses TRBV7-2 and TRBJ2-7; 14 positions agree with TRBD2. CDR3 size: 17 residues. The trim removed 3 bases at V and 5 bases at J, leaving 9 bases unmatched. The germline V gene has CDR1 SGHTA and CDR2 FQGNSA. The CDR3 region is CASSFKGLAGGGNEQYF. The CDR3 nucleotides are TGTGCCAGCAGCTTTAAAGGACTAGCGGGAGGCGGGAACGAGCAGTACTTC.

In its sample, this clonotype was seen many times. The chain is built from TRBV19 and TRBJ2-5, with D perhaps TRBD2 (6 bases). From germline, CDR1 is LNHDA and CDR2 SQIVND (reference sequence). There are 15 residues in the CDR3. The V and J ends lost 1 base and 3 bases respectively, with 12 bases between them. CDR3: CASSIGSGRKETQYF. CDR3 DNA sequence: TGTGCCAGTAGTATAGGGTCCGGGAGAAAAGAGACCCAGTACTTC. Drawing the rest from reference TRBV19 and TRBJ2-5, the complete variable domain is DGGITQSPKYLFRKEGQNVTLSCEQNLNHDAMYWYRQDPGQGLRLIYYSQIVNDFQKGDIAEGYSVSREKKESFPLTVTSAQKNPTAFYLCASSIGSGRKETQYFGPGTRLLVL.

The sample holds many counts of this clonotype. This chain connects TRBV24-1 to TRBJ1-5, with a tentative D call TRBD1 (5 bases). The V end lost 1 base, the J end lost 6 bases, and 6 bases lay between the germline ends. The CDR3 sequence is 13 residues long. The germline V gene has CDR1 KGHDR and CDR2 SFDVKD. In DNA, the CDR3 is TGTGCCACCAGTGATTTTAGGGGTCAGCCCCAGCATTTT. Protein sequence: CATSDFRGQPQHF.

The V call is TRBV25-1, the J call TRBJ1-3; weak D call: TRBD1 (5 bases). Per the germline V gene, CDR1 is MGHDK and CDR2 is SYGVNS. Trimming shortened V by 2 bases and J by 4 bases, and 12 bases separated the two germline ends. This CDR3 is 15 amino acids long. CDR3 region: CASSEQGREGNTIYF. CDR3 DNA: TGTGCCAGCAGTGAACAGGGTCGGGAAGGAAACACCATATATTTT.

The chain couples TRBV6-2 or TRBV6-3 to TRBJ2-7; 10 bases align to TRBD2. Looked up from germline, CDR1 is MNHEY and CDR2 is SVGEGT. Unmatched junction bases numbered 4, after V lost 2 bases and J lost 0 bases. This CDR3 has 16 residues. The CDR3 is CASSYRLAGASYEQYF. The CDR3 region has the DNA TGTGCCAGCAGTTACCGGCTAGCGGGGGCCTCCTACGAGCAGTACTTC.

The sample holds many counts of this clonotype. The rearrangement uses TRBV24-1 and TRBJ2-2, with 10 bases that match TRBD2. V trimming: 9 bases; J trimming: 5 bases; junction bases outside the gene matches: 5. The length of the CDR3 is 14 residues. Germline lookup yields CDR1 KGHDR and CDR2 SFDVKD. The CDR3 protein is CATGPSGSTGELFF. CDR3 DNA sequence: TGTGCCACCGGACCTAGCGGGAGTACCGGGGAGCTGTTTTTT.

This clonotype was seen repeatedly, ten times or more. This chain joins TRBV30 and TRBJ2-7; D is possibly TRBD2 (5 bases). The length of the CDR3 is 13 residues. Trimming left V 3 bases short and J 6 bases short, with 15 bases between. Germline CDR1 and CDR2: GTSNPN and SVGIG (reference sequence). DNA for the CDR3: TGTGCCTGGAGAGTCACGGGATCTTCCGAGCAGTACTTC. It specifies CAWRVTGSSEQYF.